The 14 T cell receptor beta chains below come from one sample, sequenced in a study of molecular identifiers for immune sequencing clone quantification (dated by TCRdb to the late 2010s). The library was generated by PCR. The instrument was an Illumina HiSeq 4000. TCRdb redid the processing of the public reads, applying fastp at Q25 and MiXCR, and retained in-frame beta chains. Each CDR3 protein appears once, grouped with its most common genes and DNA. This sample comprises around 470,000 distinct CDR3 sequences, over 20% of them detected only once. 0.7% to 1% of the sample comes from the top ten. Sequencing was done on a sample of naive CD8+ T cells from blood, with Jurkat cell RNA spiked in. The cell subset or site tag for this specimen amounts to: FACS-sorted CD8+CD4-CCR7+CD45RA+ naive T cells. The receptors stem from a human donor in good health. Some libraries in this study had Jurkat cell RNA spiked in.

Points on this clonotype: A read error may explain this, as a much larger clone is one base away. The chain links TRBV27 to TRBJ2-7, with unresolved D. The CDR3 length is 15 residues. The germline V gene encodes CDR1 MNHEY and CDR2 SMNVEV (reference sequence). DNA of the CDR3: TGTGCCAGCGGTTTTCGCGGTCCCATTGCCTACGAGCAGTACTTC. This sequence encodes CASGFRGPIAYEQYF.

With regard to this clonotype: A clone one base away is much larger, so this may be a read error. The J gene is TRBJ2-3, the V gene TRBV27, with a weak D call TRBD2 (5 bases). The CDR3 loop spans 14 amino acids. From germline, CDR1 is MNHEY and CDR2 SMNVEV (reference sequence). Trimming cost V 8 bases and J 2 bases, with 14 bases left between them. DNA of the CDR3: TGTGCCAGCGGACGGGCTAGCCACACAGATACGCAGTATTTT. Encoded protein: CASGRASHTDTQYF.

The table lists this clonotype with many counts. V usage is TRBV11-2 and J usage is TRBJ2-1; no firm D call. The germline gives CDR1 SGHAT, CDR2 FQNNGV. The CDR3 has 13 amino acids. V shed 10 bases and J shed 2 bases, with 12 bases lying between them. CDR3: CATARPTYNEQFF. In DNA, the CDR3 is TGTGCCACCGCTCGTCCAACCTACAATGAGCAGTTCTTC.

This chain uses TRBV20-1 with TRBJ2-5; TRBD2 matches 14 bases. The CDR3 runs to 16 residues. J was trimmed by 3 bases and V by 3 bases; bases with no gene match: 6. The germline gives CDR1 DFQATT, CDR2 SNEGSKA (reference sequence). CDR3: CSASNAGLAGEETQYF. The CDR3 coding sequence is TGCAGTGCTAGTAACGCGGGACTAGCGGGGGAAGAGACCCAGTACTTC.

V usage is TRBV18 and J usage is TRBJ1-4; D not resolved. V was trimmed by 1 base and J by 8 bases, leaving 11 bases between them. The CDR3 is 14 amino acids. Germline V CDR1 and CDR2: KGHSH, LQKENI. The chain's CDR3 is CASSPRRETEKLFF. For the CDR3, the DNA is TGTGCCAGCTCACCACGCCGGGAGACCGAAAAACTGTTTTTT.

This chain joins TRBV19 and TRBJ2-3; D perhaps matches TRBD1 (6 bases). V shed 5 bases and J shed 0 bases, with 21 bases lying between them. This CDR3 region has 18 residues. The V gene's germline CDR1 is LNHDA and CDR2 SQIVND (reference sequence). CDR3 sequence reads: CASSSRLNWGTSTDTQYF. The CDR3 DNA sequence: TGTGCCAGTAGTTCTCGCCTAAACTGGGGGACAAGCACAGATACGCAGTATTTT.

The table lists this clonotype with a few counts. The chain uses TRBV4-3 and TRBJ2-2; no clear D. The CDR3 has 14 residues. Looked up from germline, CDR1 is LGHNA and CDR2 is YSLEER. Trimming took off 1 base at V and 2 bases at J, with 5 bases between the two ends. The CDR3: CASSQVRNTGELFF. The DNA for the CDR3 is TGCGCCAGCAGCCAAGTCCGCAACACCGGGGAGCTGTTTTTT.

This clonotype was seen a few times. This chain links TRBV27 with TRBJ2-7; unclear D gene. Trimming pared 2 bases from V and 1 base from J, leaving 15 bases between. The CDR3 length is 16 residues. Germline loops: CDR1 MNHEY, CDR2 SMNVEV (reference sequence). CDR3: CASSLRPGGPSYEQYF. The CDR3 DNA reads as TGTGCCAGCAGTTTACGCCCCGGCGGCCCTTCCTACGAGCAGTACTTC.

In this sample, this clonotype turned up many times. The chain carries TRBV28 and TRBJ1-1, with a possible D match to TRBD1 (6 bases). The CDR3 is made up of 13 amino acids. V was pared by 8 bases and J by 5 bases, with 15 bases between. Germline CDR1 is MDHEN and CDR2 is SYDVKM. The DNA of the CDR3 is TGTGCCAGCGAAGAGGACAGCGAAACTGAAGCTTTCTTT. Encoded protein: CASEEDSETEAFF.

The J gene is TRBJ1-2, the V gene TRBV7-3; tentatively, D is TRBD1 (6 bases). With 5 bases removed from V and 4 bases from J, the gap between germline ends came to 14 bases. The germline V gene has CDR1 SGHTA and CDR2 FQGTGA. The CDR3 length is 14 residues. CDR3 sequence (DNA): TGTGCCAGCAGCCTATCGACAGGACCCTATGGCTACACCTTC. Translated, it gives CASSLSTGPYGYTF. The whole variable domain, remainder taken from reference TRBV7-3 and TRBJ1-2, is GAGVSQTPSNKVTEKGKYVELRCDPISGHTALYWYRQSLGQGPEFLIYFQGTGAADDSGLPNDRFFAVRPEGSVSTLKIQRTERGDSAVYLCASSLSTGPYGYTFGSGTRLTVV.

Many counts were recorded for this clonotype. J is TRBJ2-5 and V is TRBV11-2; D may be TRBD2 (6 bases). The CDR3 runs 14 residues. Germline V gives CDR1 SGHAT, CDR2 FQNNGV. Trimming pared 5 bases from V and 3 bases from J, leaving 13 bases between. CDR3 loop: CASSLGTGEETQYF. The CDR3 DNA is TGTGCCAGCAGCCTAGGGACTGGGGAAGAGACCCAGTACTTC.

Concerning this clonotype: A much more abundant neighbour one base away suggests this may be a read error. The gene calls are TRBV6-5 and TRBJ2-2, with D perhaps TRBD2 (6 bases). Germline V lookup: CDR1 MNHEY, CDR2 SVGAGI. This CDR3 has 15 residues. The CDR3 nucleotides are TGTGCCAGCAGTTCAAACTACGGGAACACCGGGGGGCTGTTTTTT. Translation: CASSSNYGNTGGLFF.

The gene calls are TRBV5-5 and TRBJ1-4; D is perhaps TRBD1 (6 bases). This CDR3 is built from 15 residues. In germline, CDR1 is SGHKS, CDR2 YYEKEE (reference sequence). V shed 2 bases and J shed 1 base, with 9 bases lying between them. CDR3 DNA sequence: TGTGCCAGCAGCTTCAACAGGGAAACTAATGAAAAACTGTTTTTT. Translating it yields CASSFNRETNEKLFF.

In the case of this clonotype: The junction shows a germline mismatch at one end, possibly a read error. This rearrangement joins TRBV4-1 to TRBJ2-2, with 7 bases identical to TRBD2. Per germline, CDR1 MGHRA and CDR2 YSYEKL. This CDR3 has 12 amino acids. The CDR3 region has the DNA TGCGCCAGCAACCAATCTGGACTAGAACTGTTTTTT. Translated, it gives CASNQSGLELFF.